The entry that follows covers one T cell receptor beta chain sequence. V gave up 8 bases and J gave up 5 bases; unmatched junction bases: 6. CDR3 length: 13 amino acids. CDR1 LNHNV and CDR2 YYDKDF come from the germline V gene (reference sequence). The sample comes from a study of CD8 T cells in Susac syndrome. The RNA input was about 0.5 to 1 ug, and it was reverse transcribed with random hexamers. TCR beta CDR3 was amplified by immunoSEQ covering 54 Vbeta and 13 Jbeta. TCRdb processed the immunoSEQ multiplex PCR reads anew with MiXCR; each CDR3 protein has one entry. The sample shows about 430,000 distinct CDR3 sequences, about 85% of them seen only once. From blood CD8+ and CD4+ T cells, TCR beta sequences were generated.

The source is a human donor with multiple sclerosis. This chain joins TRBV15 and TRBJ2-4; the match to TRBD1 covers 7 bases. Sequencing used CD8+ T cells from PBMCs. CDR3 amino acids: CATFSGGENIQYF. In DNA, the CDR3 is TGTGCCACCTTTTCAGGGGGTGAAAACATTCAGTACTTC.